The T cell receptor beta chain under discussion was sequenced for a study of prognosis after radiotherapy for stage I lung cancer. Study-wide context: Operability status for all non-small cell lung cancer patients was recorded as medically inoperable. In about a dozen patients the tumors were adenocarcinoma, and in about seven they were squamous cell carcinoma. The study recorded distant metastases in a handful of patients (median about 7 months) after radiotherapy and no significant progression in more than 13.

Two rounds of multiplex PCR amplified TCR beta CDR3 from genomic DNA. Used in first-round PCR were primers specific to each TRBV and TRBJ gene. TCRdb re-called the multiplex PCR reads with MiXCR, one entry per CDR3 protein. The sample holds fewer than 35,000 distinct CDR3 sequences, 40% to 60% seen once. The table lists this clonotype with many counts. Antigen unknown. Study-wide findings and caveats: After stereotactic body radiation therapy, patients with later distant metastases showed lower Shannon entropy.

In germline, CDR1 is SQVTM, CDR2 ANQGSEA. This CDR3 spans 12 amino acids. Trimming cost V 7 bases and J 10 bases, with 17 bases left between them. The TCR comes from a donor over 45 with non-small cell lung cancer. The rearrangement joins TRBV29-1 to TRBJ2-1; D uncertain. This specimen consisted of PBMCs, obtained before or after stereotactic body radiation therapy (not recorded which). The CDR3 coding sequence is TGCAGCGCCCTCCGGCCGTCTACCGAGCAGTTCTTC. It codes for CSALRPSTEQFF.